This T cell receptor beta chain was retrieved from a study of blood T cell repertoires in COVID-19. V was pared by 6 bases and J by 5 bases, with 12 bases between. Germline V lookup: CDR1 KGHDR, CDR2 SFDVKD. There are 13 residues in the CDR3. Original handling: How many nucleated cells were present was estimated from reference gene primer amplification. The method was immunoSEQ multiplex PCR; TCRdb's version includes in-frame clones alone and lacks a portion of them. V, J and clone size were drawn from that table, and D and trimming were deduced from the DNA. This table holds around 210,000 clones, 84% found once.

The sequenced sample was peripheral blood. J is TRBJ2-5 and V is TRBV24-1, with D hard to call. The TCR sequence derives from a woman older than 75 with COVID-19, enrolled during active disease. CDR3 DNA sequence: TGTGCCACCAGTCGAGGCGGCGAGGAGACCCAGTACTTC. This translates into CATSRGGEETQYF.